The T cell receptor beta chain described here comes from a study of CD8 T cells in Susac syndrome (dated by TCRdb to about 2019). Some background on the complete study: The study used repertoire sequencing to test whether antigen drove CD8+ T cell activation and differentiation in Susac syndrome. The research as a whole found: The number of individuals in the TCR sequencing and HLA analysis was recognized as being relatively small.

RNA was extracted with the RNeasy kit and roughly 0.45 to 1 ug was reverse transcribed using random hexamers. The immunoSEQ multiplex PCR assay, covering 54 Vbeta and 13 Jbeta segments, was used to amplify TCR beta CDR3 regions. To correct PCR amplification bias, a synthetic template baseline was used for both primer optimization and computational correction. The published analysis was carried out like this. Reads were annotated to V, D and J genes per IMGT and analyzed with immunoSEQ Analyzer, keeping only productive sequences. Clonality was computed as one minus Shannon entropy normalized by log2 of the number of productive unique sequences. For each patient and control, public and private clones were evaluated among the 100 most prevalent clones. Clones were defined as Susac-specific when absent from the healthy and MS cohorts, from roughly 1,100 published viral clones and from other ImmuneACCESS disease sequences. In-frame beta chains were kept once TCRdb had trimmed the public reads at Q25 with fastp and called clones with MiXCR. Here each entry gathers all rows of one CDR3 protein and keeps the most common genes and DNA. TCRdb's processing, not the authors' own work, is the source of the V and J calls. Here the sample has a few hundred thousand distinct CDR3 sequences; 93% occur a single time. Roughly 0.072% of the sample is taken by the ten largest.

The germline V gene (reference sequence) gives CDR1 as SEHNR and CDR2 as FQNEAQ. Trimming takes 4 bases from V and 4 bases from J, and the germline ends sit 10 bases apart. The CDR3 goes from the cysteine to the phenylalanine over 13 residues. The kept DNA is CDR3 alone, 39 bases in frame from the first base. Details on this clonotype: The antigen it binds to is not known. Nothing much larger sits one base from this clone, and base qualities are not available.

Peripheral blood CD8+ and CD4+ T cells from healthy donors, Susac syndrome patients and multiple sclerosis patients were profiled by high-throughput TCR beta sequencing. The multiple sclerosis controls were treatment-naive patients who had stable or active relapsing-remitting disease and met the revised McDonald criteria. Bulk CD8+ and CD4+ T cells were purified by magnetic negative isolation, while CD8+ TEMRA cells were enriched using FACS. Blood was collected in EDTA tubes and processed within 24 hours, with PBMCs isolated through density gradient centrifugation. PBMCs intended for TCR sequencing were cryopreserved in liquid nitrogen and were subsequently thawed in a 37 degrees C water bath. A purity of at least 90% was achieved for sorted or isolated CD4+, CD8+ and CD8+ TEMRA cells.

This receptor was identified in a human donor with multiple sclerosis. The chain couples TRBV7-9 to TRBJ1-2; the D gene cannot be named for sure. The sample comprised CD4+ T cells from PBMCs. CDR3 reads: CASSWGETYGYTF. The DNA sequence reads TGTGCCAGCAGCTGGGGAGAGACCTATGGCTACACCTTC.